This T cell receptor beta chain is drawn from a study of long-term antiretroviral therapy in people with HIV. Overall study results and limits: HIV repertoires spanned narrower CDR3 length ranges than controls.

On this clone: Its antigen is currently unknown.

From germline, CDR1 is SGHNT and CDR2 YYREEE (reference sequence). The V and J ends lost 9 bases and 2 bases respectively, with 18 bases between them. The CDR3 contains 15 residues. The libraries were made with immunoSEQ v3.0 at survey level. Clones were read by immunoSEQ multiplex PCR, and TCRdb kept only the in-frame ones, dropping some. The sample shows fewer than 25,000 clones, approximately 86% of them seen only once. V gene TRBV5-4 combines with J gene TRBJ1-3; weak D call: TRBD1 (5 bases). The TCR sequence derives from a man aged 50-60 years with HIV. The sample consisted of unsorted PBMCs, taken 1.2 years after starting antiretroviral therapy. CDR3 coding DNA: TGTGCCACCACCCGGGACGGGAGCCCTGGAAACACCATATATTTT. This gives the protein CATTRDGSPGNTIYF.